The T cell receptor (beta chain) described here comes from a study of OX40 agonist ivuxolimab in advanced cancers. Whole-study context: Previous treatment with anti-PD-1, anti-PD-L1 or anti-CTLA-4 therapy was allowed; less than 45% had received some.

In germline, CDR1 is SNHLY, CDR2 FYNNEI. Trimming left V 3 bases short and J 5 bases short, with 11 bases between. The CDR3 covers 14 residues. This table comes from immunoSEQ multiplex PCR, and its TCRdb copy is limited to in-frame clones, with some not included. The top ten hold about a fifth of the sample, which has approximately 22,000 clones, 65% to 85% seen once. The receptor was derived from an adult with an advanced solid tumor such as melanoma, head and neck, liver or kidney cancer. This chain joins TRBV2 and TRBJ1-5, with a tentative D call TRBD1 (5 bases). The sequenced sample was CD4+ or CD8+ T cells sorted from blood, obtained in a trial of the OX40 agonist ivuxolimab. Written as DNA, the CDR3 is TGTGCCAGCAGTGAGGGGGGGAGCGATCAGCCCCAGCATTTT. Its translation is CASSEGGSDQPQHF.